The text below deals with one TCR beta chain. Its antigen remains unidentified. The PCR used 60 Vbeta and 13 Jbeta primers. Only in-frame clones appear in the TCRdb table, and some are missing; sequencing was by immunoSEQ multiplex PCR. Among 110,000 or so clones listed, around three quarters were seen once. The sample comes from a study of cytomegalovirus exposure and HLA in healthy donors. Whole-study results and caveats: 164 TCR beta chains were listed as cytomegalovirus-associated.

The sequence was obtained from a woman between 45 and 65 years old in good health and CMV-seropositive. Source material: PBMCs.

The CDR3 spells CASSVEGTINEQFF. Here the CDR3 DNA reads TGTGCCAGCAGCGTAGAGGGGACTATCAATGAGCAGTTCTTC. This chain links TRBV9 with TRBJ2-1, with 7 bases matching TRBD2. The CDR3 is 14 residues long. Looked up from germline, CDR1 is SGDLS and CDR2 is YYNGEE. Unmatched junction bases numbered 3, after V lost 0 bases and J lost 6 bases.